The clone carrying this T cell receptor beta chain came up a few times. Its target is not known. This specimen comes from a study of shared clonotypes between healthy human individuals. Whole-study context: CD4 naive and CD4 memory each took three plates per donor, while CD8 naive took two and CD8 memory one.

Trimming took 4 bases from V and 1 from J, leaving 11 bases between them. This CDR3 contains 14 residues. Germline V gives CDR1 SGHRS, CDR2 YFSETQ. Whole-study results and caveats: For naive CD4 cells, approximately 4.8% of clonotypes were shared across several donors. Naive subsets tended to show greater estimated richness than memory subsets. Rarefaction showed sorted-subset sequencing was incomplete despite large depth.

Using immunoSEQ multiplex PCR, the repertoire was profiled, and TCRdb retains in-frame clones only, with some absent. The repertoire has 950,000 to 1,300,000 clones, 65% to 75% of them found once; the top ten carry approximately 1.5%. The V gene is TRBV5-1, the J gene TRBJ2-5; D gene ambiguous. The receptor was isolated from a man between 18 and 29 years old in good health. The sample comprised memory CD4+ T cells sorted from blood. Subset of the sample: CD45RA-negative fraction. The DNA for the CDR3 is TGCGCCAGCAGCCCCCCACCGGGCCAAGAGACCCAGTACTTC. This sequence encodes CASSPPPGQETQYF.